The present entry profiles one TCR beta chain with its context. Its antigen is unknown. Method: immunoSEQ multiplex PCR; TCRdb's copy keeps in-frame clones and lacks some. Among 55,000 to 70,000 clones listed, 70% to 90% were seen once. Trimming cost V 1 base and J 5 bases, with 11 bases left between them. CDR1 SEHNR and CDR2 FQNEAQ come from the germline V gene (reference sequence). This CDR3 has 14 amino acids. This record comes from a study of lymphopenia after photon versus proton radiotherapy. Study-level findings and limits: After the lymphocyte nadir, photon-treated repertoires showed oligoclonal expansion, especially of CD8+ Temra cells. Better survival with proton therapy was suggested as possible, not demonstrated.

The input for sequencing was peripheral blood, taken from a patient treated with photon-based radiotherapy. This TCR derives from a man in his forties or fifties with gastric cancer. J is TRBJ1-1 and V is TRBV7-9, with a possible D match to TRBD1 (6 bases). The CDR3 sequence: CASSLDARGTEAFF. The CDR3 nucleotides read TGTGCCAGCAGCTTAGATGCCAGGGGTACTGAAGCTTTCTTT.